Listed below are T cell receptor beta chains from one sample, sequenced in a study of metastatic and nonmetastatic thyroid tumors. TCRdb re-processed the PCR reads through MiXCR. This table has approximately 15,000 clones, approximately 3.7% appearing once. Sequencing input: tumor tissue. The source of these receptors is a female donor with papillary thyroid cancer or a benign thyroid nodule (not recorded which). Some clones in this sample may be carry-over from other donors' samples. Each CDR3 is given with its conserved first and last residue. A D gene is named only where the DNA matches it firmly. A row's size may be missing; if present it is once, few, many or a size class.

length: 15
V: TRBV28
D: -
J: TRBJ1-5
size: few
CDR3: CASSFGVGGNQPQHF
DNA: TGTGCCAGCAGTTTCGGGGTTGGCGGCAATCAGCCCCAGCATTTT

length: 15
V: TRBV6-4
D: TRBD2
J: TRBJ2-3
size: few
CDR3: CASRKTSGGTDTQYF
DNA: TGTGCCAGCAGGAAGACTAGCGGGGGCACAGATACGCAGTATTTT

length: 15
V: TRBV6-4
D: -
J: TRBJ2-2
size: few
CDR3: CASSGSAGGTGELFF
DNA: TGTGCCAGCAGTGGTTCAGCGGGCGGAACCGGGGAGCTGTTTTTT

length: 14
V: TRBV28
D: TRBD1
J: TRBJ1-2
size: few
CDR3: CASSFRGGGGGYTF
DNA: TGTGCCAGCAGTTTTAGAGGGGGCGGGGGAGGCTACACCTTC

length: 14
V: TRBV28
D: TRBD1
J: TRBJ1-2
size: -
CDR3: CASSLVTGGTGYTF
DNA: TGTGCCAGCAGTTTAGTGACAGGGGGCACTGGCTACACCTTC

length: 11
V: TRBV12-3/TRBV12-4
D: -
J: TRBJ1-1
size: many
CDR3: CASSPGTEAFF
DNA: TGTGCCAGCAGCCCCGGGACCGAAGCTTTCTTT

length: 15
V: TRBV28
D: TRBD2
J: TRBJ2-7
size: -
CDR3: CASSSLSLAGSRQGF
DNA: TGTGCCAGCAGCAGTCTCTCGCTAGCGGGTTCGAGGCAAGGGTTC

length: 14
V: TRBV6-1
D: -
J: TRBJ2-1
size: -
CDR3: CASSEQGRYNEQFF
DNA: TGTGCCAGCAGTGAACAGGGGAGATACAATGAGCAGTTCTTC

length: 13
V: TRBV6-1
D: TRBD2
J: TRBJ2-3
size: -
CDR3: CATQWTSIYTQYF
DNA: TGTGCCACCCAGTGGACTAGCATATATACGCAGTATTTT

length: 13
V: TRBV6-5
D: -
J: TRBJ1-3
size: few
CDR3: CASSWGRGDTIYF
DNA: TGTGCCAGCAGTTGGGGCAGGGGAGACACCATATATTTT

length: 14
V: TRBV20-1
D: TRBD1
J: TRBJ1-3
size: -
CDR3: CSARDRTGAYTIYF
DNA: TGCAGTGCTAGGGATAGGACAGGTGCTTACACCATATATTTT

length: 15
V: TRBV6-1
D: TRBD2
J: TRBJ2-1
size: few
CDR3: CASVPTSGSYNEQFF
DNA: TGTGCCAGCGTACCAACTAGCGGGAGTTACAATGAGCAGTTCTTC

length: 14
V: TRBV6-1
D: -
J: TRBJ1-6
size: -
CDR3: CASSPRGSHSPLHF
DNA: TGTGCCAGCAGTCCTCGGGGTAGTCACTCACCCCTCCACTTT